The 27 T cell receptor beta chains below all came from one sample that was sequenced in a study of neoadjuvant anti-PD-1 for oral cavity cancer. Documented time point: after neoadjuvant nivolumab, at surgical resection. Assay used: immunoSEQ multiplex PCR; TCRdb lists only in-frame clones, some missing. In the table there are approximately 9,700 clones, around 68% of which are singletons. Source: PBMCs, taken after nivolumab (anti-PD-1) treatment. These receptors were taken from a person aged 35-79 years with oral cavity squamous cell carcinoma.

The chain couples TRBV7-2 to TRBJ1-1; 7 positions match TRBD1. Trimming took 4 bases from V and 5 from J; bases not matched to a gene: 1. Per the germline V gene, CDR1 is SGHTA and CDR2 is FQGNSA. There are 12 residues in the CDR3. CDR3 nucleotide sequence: TGTGCCAGCAGCTCGACAGGGACTGAAGCTTTCTTT. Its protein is CASSSTGTEAFF.

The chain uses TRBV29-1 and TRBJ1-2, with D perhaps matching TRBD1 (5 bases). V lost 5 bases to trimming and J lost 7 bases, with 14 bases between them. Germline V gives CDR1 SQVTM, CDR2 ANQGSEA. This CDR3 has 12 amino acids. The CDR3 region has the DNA TGCAGCGTTCGGGACGGGGGATTTGGCTACACCTTC. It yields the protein CSVRDGGFGYTF.

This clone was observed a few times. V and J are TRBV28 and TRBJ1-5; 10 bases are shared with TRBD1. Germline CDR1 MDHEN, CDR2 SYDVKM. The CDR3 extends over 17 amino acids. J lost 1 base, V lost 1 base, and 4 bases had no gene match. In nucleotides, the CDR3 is TGTGCCAGCAGTTTATTGTGGGACAGGGGAAGCAATCAGCCCCAGCATTTT. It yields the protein CASSLLWDRGSNQPQHF.

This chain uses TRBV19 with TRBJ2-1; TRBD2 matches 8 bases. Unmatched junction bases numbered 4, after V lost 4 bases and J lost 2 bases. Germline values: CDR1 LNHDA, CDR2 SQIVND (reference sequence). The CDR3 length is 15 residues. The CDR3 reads CASSKLAETYNEQFF. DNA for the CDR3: TGTGCCAGTAGTAAACTAGCGGAAACCTACAATGAGCAGTTCTTC. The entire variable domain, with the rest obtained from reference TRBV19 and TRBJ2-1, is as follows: DGGITQSPKYLFRKEGQNVTLSCEQNLNHDAMYWYRQDPGQGLRLIYYSQIVNDFQKGDIAEGYSVSREKKESFPLTVTSAQKNPTAFYLCASSKLAETYNEQFFGPGTRLTVL.

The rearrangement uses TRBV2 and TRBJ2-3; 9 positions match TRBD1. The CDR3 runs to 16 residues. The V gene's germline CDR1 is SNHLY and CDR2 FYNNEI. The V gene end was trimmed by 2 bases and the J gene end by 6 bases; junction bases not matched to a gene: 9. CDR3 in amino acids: CASSERTGAAPDTQYF. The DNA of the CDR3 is TGTGCCAGCAGTGAACGGACAGGGGCGGCCCCTGATACGCAGTATTTT.

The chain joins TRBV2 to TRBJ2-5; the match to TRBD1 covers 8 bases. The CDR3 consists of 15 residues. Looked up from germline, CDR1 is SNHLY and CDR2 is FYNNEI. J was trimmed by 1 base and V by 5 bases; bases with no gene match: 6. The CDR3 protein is CASSFRTGLQETQYF. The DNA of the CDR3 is TGTGCCAGCAGTTTCCGGACAGGGCTCCAAGAGACCCAGTACTTC.

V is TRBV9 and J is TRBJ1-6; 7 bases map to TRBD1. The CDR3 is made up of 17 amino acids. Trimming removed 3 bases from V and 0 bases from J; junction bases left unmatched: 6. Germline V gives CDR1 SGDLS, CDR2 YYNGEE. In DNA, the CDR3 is TGTGCCAGCAGCGGGCAGACAGGGCACTCCTATAATTCACCCCTCCACTTT. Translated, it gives CASSGQTGHSYNSPLHF.

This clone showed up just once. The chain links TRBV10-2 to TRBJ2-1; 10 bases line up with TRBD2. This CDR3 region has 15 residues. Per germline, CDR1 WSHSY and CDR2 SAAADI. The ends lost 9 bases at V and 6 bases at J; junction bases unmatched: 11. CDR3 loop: CASLKREGQANEQFF. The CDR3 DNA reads TGCGCCAGTTTAAAGCGGGAGGGCCAGGCCAATGAGCAGTTCTTC.

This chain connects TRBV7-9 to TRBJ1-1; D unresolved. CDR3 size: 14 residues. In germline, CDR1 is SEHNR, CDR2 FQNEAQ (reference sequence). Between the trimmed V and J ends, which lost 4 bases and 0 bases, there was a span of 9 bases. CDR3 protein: CASSSTVMNTEAFF. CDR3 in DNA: TGTGCCAGCAGCTCTACGGTGATGAACACTGAAGCTTTCTTT. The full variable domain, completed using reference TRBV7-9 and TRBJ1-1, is DTGVSQNPRHKITKRGQNVTFRCDPISEHNRLYWYRQTLGQGPEFLTYFQNEAQLEKSRLLSDRFSAERPKGSFSTLEIQRTEQGDSAMYLCASSSTVMNTEAFFGQGTRLTVV.

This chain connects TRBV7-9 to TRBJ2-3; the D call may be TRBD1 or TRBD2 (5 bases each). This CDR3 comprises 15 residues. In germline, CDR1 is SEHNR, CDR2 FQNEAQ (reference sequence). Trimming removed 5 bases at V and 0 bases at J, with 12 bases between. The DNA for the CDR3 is TGTGCCAGCAGCCTCGGGACGGCCAGCACAGATACGCAGTATTTT. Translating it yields CASSLGTASTDTQYF.

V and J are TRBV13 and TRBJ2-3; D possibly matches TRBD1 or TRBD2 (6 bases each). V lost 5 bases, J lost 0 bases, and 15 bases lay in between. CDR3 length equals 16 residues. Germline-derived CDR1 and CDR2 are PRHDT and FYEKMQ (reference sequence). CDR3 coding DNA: TGTGCCAGCAGCGCTGCCCGGGGGCTTAGCACAGATACGCAGTATTTT. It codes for CASSAARGLSTDTQYF.

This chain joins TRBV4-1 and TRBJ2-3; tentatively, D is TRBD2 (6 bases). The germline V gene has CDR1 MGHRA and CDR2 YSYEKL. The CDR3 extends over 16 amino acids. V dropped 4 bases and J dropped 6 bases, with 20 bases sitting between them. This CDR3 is CASSPLGEAGGDTQYF. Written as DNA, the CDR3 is TGCGCCAGCAGCCCCCTAGGTGAGGCAGGAGGGGATACGCAGTATTTT.

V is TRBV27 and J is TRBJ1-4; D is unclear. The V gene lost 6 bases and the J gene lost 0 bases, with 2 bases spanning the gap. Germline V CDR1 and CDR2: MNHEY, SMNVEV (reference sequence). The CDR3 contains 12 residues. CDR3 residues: CASRTTNEKLFF. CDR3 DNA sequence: TGTGCCAGCAGGACAACTAATGAAAAACTGTTTTTT.

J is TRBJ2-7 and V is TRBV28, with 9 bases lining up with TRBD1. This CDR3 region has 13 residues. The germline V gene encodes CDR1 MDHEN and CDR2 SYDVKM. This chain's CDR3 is CAGGGQGSHEQYF. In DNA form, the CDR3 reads TGTGCGGGGGGCGGACAGGGGTCCCACGAGCAGTACTTC.

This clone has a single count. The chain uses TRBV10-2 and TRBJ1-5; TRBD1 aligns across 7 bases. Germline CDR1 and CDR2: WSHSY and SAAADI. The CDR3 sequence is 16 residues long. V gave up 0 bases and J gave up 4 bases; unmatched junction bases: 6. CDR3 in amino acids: CASSESPQGINQPQHF. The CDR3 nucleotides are TGCGCCAGCAGTGAGTCGCCACAGGGGATTAATCAGCCCCAGCATTTT.

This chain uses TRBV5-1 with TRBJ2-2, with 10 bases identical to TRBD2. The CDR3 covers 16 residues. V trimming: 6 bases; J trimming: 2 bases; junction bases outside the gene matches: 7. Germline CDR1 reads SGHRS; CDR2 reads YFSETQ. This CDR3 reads CASKNIAGGNTGELFF. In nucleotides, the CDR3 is TGCGCCAGCAAAAACATAGCGGGGGGTAACACCGGGGAGCTGTTTTTT.

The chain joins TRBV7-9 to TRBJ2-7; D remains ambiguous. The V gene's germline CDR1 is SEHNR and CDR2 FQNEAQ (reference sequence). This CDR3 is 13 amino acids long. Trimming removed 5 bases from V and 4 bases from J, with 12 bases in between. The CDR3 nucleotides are TGTGCCAGCAGCCTCCCAGGTACTTACGAGCAGTACTTC. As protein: CASSLPGTYEQYF.

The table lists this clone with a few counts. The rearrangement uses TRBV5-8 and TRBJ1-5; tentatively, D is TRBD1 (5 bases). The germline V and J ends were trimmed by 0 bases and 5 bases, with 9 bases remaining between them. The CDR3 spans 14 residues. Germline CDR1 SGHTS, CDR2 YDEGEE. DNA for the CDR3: TGTGCCAGCAGCTTGGACCAGGGATATCAGCCCCAGCATTTT. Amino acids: CASSLDQGYQPQHF.

The CDR3 DNA reads as TGCGCCAGCAGTGCTGGAGGAAGGGCCCAGTACTTC. This translates into CASSAGGRAQYF. This chain links TRBV10-1 with TRBJ2-5, with a weak D call TRBD2 (5 bases). Per germline, CDR1 WNHNN and CDR2 SYGVQD (reference sequence). V gave up 4 bases and J gave up 9 bases, with 12 bases separating them. This CDR3 is built from 12 residues.

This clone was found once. The DNA for the CDR3 is TGTGCCTGGAGACTGCTAGACTATGGCTACACCTTC. This encodes CAWRLLDYGYTF. The chain uses TRBV30 and TRBJ1-2; D ambiguous. The V and J ends lost 3 bases and 3 bases respectively, with 8 bases between them. Looked up from germline, CDR1 is GTSNPN and CDR2 is SVGIG (reference sequence). This CDR3 contains 12 residues. The full variable domain, its missing parts supplied by reference TRBV30 and TRBJ1-2, is SQTIHQWPATLVQPVGSPLSLECTVEGTSNPNLYWYRQAAGRGLQLLFYSVGIGQISSEVPQNLSASRPQDRQFILSSKKLLLSDSGFYLCAWRLLDYGYTFGSGTRLTVV.

CDR3 sequence (DNA): TGTGCCAGCAGCCAAGCACGTTACGAGCAGTACTTC. Protein product: CASSQARYEQYF. The rearrangement uses TRBV7-2 and TRBJ2-7; D is unclear. There are 12 residues in the CDR3. Germline assignment: CDR1 SGHTA and CDR2 FQGNSA. Trimming removed 5 bases from V and 4 bases from J, with 9 bases in between.

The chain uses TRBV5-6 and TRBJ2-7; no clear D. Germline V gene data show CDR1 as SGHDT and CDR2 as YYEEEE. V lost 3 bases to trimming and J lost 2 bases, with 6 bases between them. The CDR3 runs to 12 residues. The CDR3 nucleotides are TGTGCCAGCAGCTACGGACCCTACGAGCAGTACTTC. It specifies CASSYGPYEQYF.

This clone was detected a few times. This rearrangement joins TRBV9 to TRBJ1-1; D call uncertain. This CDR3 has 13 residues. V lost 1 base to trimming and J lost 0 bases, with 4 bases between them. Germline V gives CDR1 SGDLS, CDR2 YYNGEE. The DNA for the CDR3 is TGTGCCAGCAGCGTACACCTGAACACTGAAGCTTTCTTT. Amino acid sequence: CASSVHLNTEAFF.

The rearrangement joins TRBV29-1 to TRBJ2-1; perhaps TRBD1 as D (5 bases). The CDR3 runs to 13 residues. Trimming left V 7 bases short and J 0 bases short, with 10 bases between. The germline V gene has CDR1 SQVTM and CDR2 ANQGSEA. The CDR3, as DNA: TGCAGCGCTCAAGGGGACTCCTACAATGAGCAGTTCTTC. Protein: CSAQGDSYNEQFF.

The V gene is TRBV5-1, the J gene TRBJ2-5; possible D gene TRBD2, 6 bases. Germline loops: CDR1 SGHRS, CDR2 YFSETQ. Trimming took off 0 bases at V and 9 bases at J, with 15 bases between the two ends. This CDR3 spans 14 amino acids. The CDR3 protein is CASSLARGRGAQYF. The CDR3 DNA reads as TGCGCCAGCAGCTTGGCACGGGGGAGAGGGGCCCAGTACTTC.

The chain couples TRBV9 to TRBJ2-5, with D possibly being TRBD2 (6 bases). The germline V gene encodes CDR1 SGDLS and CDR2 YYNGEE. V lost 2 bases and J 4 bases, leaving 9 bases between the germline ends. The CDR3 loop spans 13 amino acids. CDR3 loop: CASSVGGIETQYF. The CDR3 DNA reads TGTGCCAGCAGCGTGGGCGGGATAGAGACCCAGTACTTC.

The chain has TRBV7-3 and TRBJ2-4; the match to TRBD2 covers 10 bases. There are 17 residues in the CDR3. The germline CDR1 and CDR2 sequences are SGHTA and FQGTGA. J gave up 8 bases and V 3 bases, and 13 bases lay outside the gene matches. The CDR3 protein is CASSLGGLAGGRDIQYF. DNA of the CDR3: TGTGCCAGCAGCTTGGGTGGATTAGCGGGAGGTCGGGACATTCAGTACTTC.